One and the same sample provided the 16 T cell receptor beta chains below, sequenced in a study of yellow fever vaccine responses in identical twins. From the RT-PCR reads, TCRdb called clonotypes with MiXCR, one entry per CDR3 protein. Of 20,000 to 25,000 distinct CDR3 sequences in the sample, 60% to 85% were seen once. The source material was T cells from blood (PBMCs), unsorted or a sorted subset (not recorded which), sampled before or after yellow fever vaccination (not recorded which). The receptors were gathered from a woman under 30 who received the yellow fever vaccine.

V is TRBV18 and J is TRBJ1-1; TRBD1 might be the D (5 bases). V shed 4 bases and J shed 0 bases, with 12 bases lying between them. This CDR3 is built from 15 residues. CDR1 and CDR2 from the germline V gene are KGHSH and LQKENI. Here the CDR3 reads CASSQRTDMNTEAFF. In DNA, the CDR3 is TGTGCCAGCTCACAAAGGACGGACATGAACACTGAAGCTTTCTTT.

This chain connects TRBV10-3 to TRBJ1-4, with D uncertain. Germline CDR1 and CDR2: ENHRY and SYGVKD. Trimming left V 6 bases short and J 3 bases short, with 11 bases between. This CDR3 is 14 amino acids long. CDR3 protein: CAISKGSSNEKLFF. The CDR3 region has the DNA TGTGCCATCAGCAAAGGGAGTTCTAATGAAAAACTGTTTTTT.

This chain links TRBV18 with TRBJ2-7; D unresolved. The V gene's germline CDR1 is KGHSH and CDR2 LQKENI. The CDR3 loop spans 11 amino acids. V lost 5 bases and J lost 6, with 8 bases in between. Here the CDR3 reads CASSGMGEQYV. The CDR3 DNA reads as TGTGCCAGCTCAGGGATGGGCGAGCAGTACGTC.

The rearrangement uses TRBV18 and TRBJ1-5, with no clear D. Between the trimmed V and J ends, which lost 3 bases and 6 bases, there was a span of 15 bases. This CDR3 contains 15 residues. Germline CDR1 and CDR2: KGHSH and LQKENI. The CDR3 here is CASSPPGRLGQPQHF. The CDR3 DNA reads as TGTGCCAGCTCACCTCCTGGGCGGCTCGGTCAGCCCCAGCATTTT.

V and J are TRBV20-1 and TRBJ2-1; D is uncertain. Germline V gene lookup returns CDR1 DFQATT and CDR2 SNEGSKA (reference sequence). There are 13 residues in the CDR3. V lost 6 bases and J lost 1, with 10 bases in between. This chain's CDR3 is CSATTPSYNEQFF. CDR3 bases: TGCAGTGCAACAACGCCTTCCTACAATGAGCAGTTCTTC.

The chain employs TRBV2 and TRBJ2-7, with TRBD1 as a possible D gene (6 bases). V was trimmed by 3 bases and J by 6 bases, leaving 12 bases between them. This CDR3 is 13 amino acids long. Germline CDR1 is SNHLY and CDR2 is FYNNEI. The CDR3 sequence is CASSDDQGTEQYF. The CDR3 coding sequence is TGTGCCAGCAGTGATGACCAGGGGACCGAGCAGTACTTC.

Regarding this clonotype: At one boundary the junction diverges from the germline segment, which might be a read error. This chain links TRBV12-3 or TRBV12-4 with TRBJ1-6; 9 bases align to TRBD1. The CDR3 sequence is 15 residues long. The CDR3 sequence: CASSFTGGDKSPLHF. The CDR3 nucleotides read TGTGCCAGCAGTTTTACAGGGGGCGATAAATCACCCCTCCACTTT.

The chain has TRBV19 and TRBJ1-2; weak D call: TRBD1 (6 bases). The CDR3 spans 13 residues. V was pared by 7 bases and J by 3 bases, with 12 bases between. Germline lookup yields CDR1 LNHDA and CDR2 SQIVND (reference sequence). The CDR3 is CASKGQMDYGYTF. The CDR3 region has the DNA TGTGCCAGTAAGGGACAAATGGACTATGGCTACACCTTC.

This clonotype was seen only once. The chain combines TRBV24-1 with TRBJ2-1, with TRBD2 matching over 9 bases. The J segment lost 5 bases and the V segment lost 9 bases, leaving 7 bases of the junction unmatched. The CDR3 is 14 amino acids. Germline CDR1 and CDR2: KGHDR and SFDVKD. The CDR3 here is CATAGGRADNEQFF. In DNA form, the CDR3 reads TGTGCCACCGCCGGCGGGAGGGCCGACAATGAGCAGTTCTTC.

The CDR3 loop reads CASSQSNYGRTDTQYF. The CDR3 bases are TGTGCCAGCAGCCAATCTAATTACGGACGCACAGATACGCAGTATTTT. The chain links TRBV3-1 to TRBJ2-3; no clear D. The germline V gene has CDR1 LGHDT and CDR2 YNNKEL (reference sequence). V was shortened by 2 bases and J by 1 base, with 13 bases between the two germline ends. The CDR3 is 16 residues long.

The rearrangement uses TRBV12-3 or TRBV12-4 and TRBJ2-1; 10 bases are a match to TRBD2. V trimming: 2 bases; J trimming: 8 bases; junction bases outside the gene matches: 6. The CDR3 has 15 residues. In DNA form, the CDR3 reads TGTGCCAGCAGTTTATTGGCTAGCGGGGGAGATGAGCAGTTCTTC. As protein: CASSLLASGGDEQFF.

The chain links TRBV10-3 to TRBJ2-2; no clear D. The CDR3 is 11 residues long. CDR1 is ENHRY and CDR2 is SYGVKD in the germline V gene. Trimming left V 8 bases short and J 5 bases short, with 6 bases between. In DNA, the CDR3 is TGTGCCATCGCTAGTACCGGGGAGCTGTTTTTT. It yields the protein CAIASTGELFF.

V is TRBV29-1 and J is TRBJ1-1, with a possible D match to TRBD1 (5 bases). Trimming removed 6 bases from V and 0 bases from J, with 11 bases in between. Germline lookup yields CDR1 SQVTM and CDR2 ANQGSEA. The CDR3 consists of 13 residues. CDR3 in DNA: TGCAGCGTGAGGACACCCATGAACACTGAAGCTTTCTTT. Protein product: CSVRTPMNTEAFF.

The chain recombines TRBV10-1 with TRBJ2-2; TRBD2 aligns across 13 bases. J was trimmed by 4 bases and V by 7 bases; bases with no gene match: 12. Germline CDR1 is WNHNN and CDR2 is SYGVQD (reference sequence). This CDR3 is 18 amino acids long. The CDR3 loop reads CASTPGLAGPRGTGELFF. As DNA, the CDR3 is TGCGCCAGCACCCCGGGACTAGCGGGACCCCGGGGCACCGGGGAGCTGTTTTTT.

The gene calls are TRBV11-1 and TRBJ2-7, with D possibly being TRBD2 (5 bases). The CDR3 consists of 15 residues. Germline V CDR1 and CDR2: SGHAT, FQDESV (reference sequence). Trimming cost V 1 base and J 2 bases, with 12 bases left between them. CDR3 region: CASSLGSEETYEQYF. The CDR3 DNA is TGTGCCAGCAGCTTAGGGTCGGAGGAGACCTACGAGCAGTACTTC. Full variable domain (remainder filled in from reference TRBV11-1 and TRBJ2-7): EAEVAQSPRYKITEKSQAVAFWCDPISGHATLYWYRQILGQGPELLVQFQDESVVDDSQLPKDRFSAERLKGVDSTLKIQPAELGDSAMYLCASSLGSEETYEQYFGPGTRLTVT.

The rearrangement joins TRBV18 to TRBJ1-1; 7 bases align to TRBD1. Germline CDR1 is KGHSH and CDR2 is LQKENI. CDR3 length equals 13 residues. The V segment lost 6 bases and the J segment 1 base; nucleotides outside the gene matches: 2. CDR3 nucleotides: TGTGCCAGCTCCGGGACAGCGAACACTGAAGCTTTCTTT. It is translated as CASSGTANTEAFF.